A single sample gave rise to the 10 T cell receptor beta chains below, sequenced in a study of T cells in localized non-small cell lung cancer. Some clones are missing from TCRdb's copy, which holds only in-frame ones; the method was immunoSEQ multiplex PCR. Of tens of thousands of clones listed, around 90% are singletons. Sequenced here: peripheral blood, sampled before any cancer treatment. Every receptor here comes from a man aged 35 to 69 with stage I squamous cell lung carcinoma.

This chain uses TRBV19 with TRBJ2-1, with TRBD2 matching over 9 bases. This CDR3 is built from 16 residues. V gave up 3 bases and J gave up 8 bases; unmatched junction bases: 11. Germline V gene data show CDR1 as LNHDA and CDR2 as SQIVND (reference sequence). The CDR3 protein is CASSIGGTSFNDEQFF. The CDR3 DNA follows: TGTGCCAGTAGTATCGGCGGGACTAGCTTCAATGATGAGCAGTTCTTC.

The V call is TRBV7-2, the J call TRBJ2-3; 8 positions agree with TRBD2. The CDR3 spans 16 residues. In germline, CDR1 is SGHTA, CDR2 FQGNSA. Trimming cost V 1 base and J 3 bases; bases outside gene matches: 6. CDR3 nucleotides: TGTGCCAGCAGCTTAGTTTCGGGGGGGCGAACAGATACGCAGTATTTT. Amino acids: CASSLVSGGRTDTQYF.

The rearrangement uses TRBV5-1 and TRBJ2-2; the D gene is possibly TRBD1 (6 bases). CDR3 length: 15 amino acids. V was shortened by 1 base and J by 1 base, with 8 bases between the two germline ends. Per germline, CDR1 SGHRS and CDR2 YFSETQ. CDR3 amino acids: CASSLPTGNTGELFF. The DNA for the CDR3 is TGCGCCAGCAGCTTGCCGACAGGGAACACCGGGGAGCTGTTTTTT.

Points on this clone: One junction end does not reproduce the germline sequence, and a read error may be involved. The CDR3 sequence is CASSPPGQGTGAFF. DNA of the CDR3: TGTGCCAGCTCACCTCCGGGACAGGGAACTGGAGCTTTCTTT. The J gene is TRBJ1-1, the V gene TRBV18, with 9 nucleotides matching TRBD1. The CDR3 extends over 14 amino acids. Germline V gene lookup returns CDR1 KGHSH and CDR2 LQKENI. The full variable domain, its missing parts supplied by reference TRBV18 and TRBJ1-1, is NAGVMQNPRHLVRRRGQEARLRCSPMKGHSHVYWYRQLPEEGLKFMVYLQKENIIDESGMPKERFSAEFPKEGPSILRIQQVVRGDSAAYFCASSPPGQGTGAFFGQGTRLTVV.

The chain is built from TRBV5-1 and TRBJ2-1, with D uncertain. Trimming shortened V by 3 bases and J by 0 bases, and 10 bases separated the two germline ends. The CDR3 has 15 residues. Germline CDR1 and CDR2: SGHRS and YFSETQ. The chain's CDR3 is CASSSKTSSYNEQFF. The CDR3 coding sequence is TGCGCCAGCAGCTCGAAAACGAGCTCCTACAATGAGCAGTTCTTC.

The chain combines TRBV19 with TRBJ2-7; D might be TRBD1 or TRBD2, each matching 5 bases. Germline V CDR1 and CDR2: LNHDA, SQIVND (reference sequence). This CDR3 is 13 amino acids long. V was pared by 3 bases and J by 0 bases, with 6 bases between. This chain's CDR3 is CASSMGRSYEQYF. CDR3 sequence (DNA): TGTGCCAGTAGTATGGGACGCTCCTACGAGCAGTACTTC.

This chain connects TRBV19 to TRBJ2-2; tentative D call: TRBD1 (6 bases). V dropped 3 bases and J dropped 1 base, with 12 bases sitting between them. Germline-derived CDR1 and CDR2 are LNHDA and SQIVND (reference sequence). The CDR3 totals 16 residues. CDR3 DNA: TGTGCCAGTAGTATCCTTACGGGACAGAACACCGGGGAGCTGTTTTTT. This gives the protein CASSILTGQNTGELFF.

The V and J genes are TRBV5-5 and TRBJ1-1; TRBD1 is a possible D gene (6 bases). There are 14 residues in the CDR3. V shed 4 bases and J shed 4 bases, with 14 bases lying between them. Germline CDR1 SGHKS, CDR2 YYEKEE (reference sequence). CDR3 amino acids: CASSAYRDITEAFF. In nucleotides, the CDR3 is TGTGCCAGCAGCGCCTACAGGGATATCACTGAAGCTTTCTTT.

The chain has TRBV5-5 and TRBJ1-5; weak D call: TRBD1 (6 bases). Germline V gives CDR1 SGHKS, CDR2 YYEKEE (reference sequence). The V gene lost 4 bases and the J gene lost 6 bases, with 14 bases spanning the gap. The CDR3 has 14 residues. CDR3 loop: CASSPNTGLQPQHF. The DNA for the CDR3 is TGTGCCAGCAGCCCTAATACAGGGCTTCAGCCCCAGCATTTT.

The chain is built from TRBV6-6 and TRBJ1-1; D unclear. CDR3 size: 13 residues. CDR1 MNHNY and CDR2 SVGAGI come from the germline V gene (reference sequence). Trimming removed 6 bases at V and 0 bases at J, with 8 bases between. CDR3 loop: CASREGLNTEAFF. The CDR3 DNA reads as TGTGCCAGCAGGGAAGGGTTGAACACTGAAGCTTTCTTT.